Below, one T cell receptor beta chain is given with its context. Its target is unknown. Genomic DNA came from blood conventional CD4+ T cells gated CD25-low CD127-high. This specimen belongs to a study of regulatory and conventional T cells in RAG deficiency. Findings and limits, study-wide: Omenn CD25-high CD127-low cells may be activated cells, not true Tregs. Other subsets showed roughly 10-fold reductions, but Treg unique TCR beta sequences fell roughly 100-fold in these patients.

Germline V gene sequence: CDR1 MDHEN, CDR2 SYDVKM. There are 15 residues in the CDR3. Trimming cost V 5 bases and J 5 bases, with 18 bases left between them. Produced via immunoSEQ multiplex PCR; TCRdb's table is partial and in-frame only. The repertoire includes under 35,000 clones, 76% of them detected once, and roughly 3% sits in the top ten. This sample also belongs to another study, concerning regulatory T cells. That report notes: The primer mix had 52 TRBV and 13 TRBJ primers.

The chain joins TRBV28 to TRBJ1-1, with D possibly TRBD1 on 5 matching bases. The sample was CD4+ effector T cells sorted from blood. This TCR derives from a human donor in good health. The CDR3 spells CASSGPGAGGTEAFF. CDR3 bases: TGTGCCAGCAGTGGCCCTGGGGCGGGGGGAACTGAAGCTTTCTTT.